This T cell receptor beta chain derives from a study of control samples from healthy donors and cancer patients. Profiled with immunoSEQ multiplex PCR; TCRdb holds only in-frame clones, not every one. The sample contains 100,000 to 150,000 clones, 92% of which appear only once. The ends were cut back, 7 bases at V and 1 base at J, with 14 bases in the middle. CDR3 size: 16 residues. Germline V gene sequence: CDR1 MNHNY, CDR2 SVGAGI (reference sequence). The J gene is TRBJ1-6, the V gene TRBV6-6; tentative D call: TRBD1 (6 bases). Sample: blood. The TCR sequence derives from a woman between 50 and 59 years old in good health. The CDR3 bases are TGTGCCAGCACTATCGGGACAACTTCCTATAATTCACCCCTCCACTTT. It yields the protein CASTIGTTSYNSPLHF.